What follows are 29 T cell receptor beta chains derived from one specimen sequenced in a study of shared clonotypes between healthy human individuals. Data came from immunoSEQ multiplex PCR; TCRdb stores just in-frame clones and leaves some out. The sample records hundreds of thousands of clones, 60% to 80% being singletons. Specimen: PBMCs. These receptors came from a woman aged 35 to 49 in good health. Some clones in this sample may be carry-over from other donors' samples.

In this sample, this clone turned up a few times. The rearrangement joins TRBV11-3 to TRBJ2-1, with D hard to call. The V end lost 3 bases, the J end lost 6 bases, and 6 bases lay between the germline ends. The V gene's germline CDR1 is SGHNT and CDR2 YENEEA. This CDR3 is built from 12 residues. CDR3 sequence (DNA): TGTGCCAGCAGCTTTGGCGGCAATGAGCAGTTCTTC. It yields the protein CASSFGGNEQFF.

This sequence joins TRBV28 and TRBJ1-1, with 7 bases that match TRBD1. The CDR3 sequence is 13 residues long. Germline loops: CDR1 MDHEN, CDR2 SYDVKM. J lost 3 bases, V lost 7 bases, and 5 bases had no gene match. This chain's CDR3 is CASTAGGDTEAFF. The CDR3 nucleotides read TGTGCCAGCACAGCAGGGGGGGACACTGAAGCTTTCTTT.

The chain employs TRBV30 and TRBJ1-5; 7 nucleotides match TRBD1. This CDR3 is built from 13 residues. The V gene end was trimmed by 4 bases and the J gene end by 5 bases; junction bases not matched to a gene: 5. Germline V gene data show CDR1 as GTSNPN and CDR2 as SVGIG (reference sequence). The CDR3, as DNA: TGTGCCTGGACCAGACAGGGAGATCAGCCCCAGCATTTT. Its protein product is CAWTRQGDQPQHF.

As for this clone: A far larger clone is a single base away, which makes a read error likely. The chain carries TRBV29-1 and TRBJ1-2; the D gene is possibly TRBD1 (5 bases). The length of the CDR3 is 11 residues. Germline V gene sequence: CDR1 SQVTM, CDR2 ANQGSEA. CDR3 in amino acids: CSVEVEQGCTF. The CDR3 nucleotides are TGCAGCGTTGAAGTTGAGCAGGGCTGCACCTTC.

To note about this clone: This probably arose from a read error, given a far larger clone one base away. This chain links TRBV14 with TRBJ2-7; 10 nucleotides line up with TRBD1. CDR3 size: 15 residues. Looked up from germline, CDR1 is SGHDN and CDR2 is FVKESK. CDR3 residues: CASSVGTGVSCEQYF. DNA for the CDR3: TGTGCCAGCAGCGTCGGGACAGGGGTCTCCTGCGAGCAGTACTTC.

The CDR3 spells CASSLAEAKNIQYF. The CDR3 DNA reads TGTGCCAGCAGCTTAGCGGAAGCCAAAAACATTCAGTACTTC. V is TRBV7-2 and J is TRBJ2-4, with unresolved D. The CDR3 is made up of 14 amino acids. Trimming shortened V by 0 bases and J by 0 bases, and 3 bases separated the two germline ends. Germline assignment: CDR1 SGHTA and CDR2 FQGNSA. Using reference TRBV7-2 and TRBJ2-4 for the parts outside the CDR3, the full variable domain is GAGVSQSPSNKVTEKGKDVELRCDPISGHTALYWYRQSLGQGLEFLIYFQGNSAPDKSGLPSDRFSAERTGGSVSTLTIQRTQQEDSAVYLCASSLAEAKNIQYFGAGTRLSVL.

The chain recombines TRBV18 with TRBJ2-7, with 7 bases matching TRBD1. The CDR3 is 16 residues long. Germline V CDR1 and CDR2: KGHSH, LQKENI. With V trimmed by 2 bases and J by 2 bases, 9 bases remained unmatched. The CDR3 DNA is TGTGCCAGCTCACCATTTTCCGGTGGGACAGCCTACGAGCAGTACTTC. Protein product: CASSPFSGGTAYEQYF. Together with reference TRBV18 and TRBJ2-7, the CDR3 gives the full variable domain: NAGVMQNPRHLVRRRGQEARLRCSPMKGHSHVYWYRQLPEEGLKFMVYLQKENIIDESGMPKERFSAEFPKEGPSILRIQQVVRGDSAAYFCASSPFSGGTAYEQYFGPGTRLTVT.

This clone appeared once. The J gene is TRBJ2-7, the V gene TRBV28; tentatively, D is TRBD2 (5 bases). The CDR3 length is 14 residues. Trimming shortened V by 5 bases and J by 2 bases, and 13 bases separated the two germline ends. Germline V gene data show CDR1 as MDHEN and CDR2 as SYDVKM. In nucleotides, the CDR3 is TGTGCCAGCAGTATCCTGACTAATCCCTACGAGCAGTACTTC. Amino acids: CASSILTNPYEQYF.

This sequence joins TRBV28 and TRBJ2-3; the D is unclear. The CDR3 totals 15 residues. Germline CDR1 is MDHEN and CDR2 is SYDVKM. Trimming shortened V by 2 bases and J by 1 base, and 10 bases separated the two germline ends. For the CDR3, the DNA is TGTGCCAGCAGTTTACGGCGGAGACGCACAGATACGCAGTATTTT. As protein: CASSLRRRRTDTQYF.

The chain links TRBV28 to TRBJ2-1; 11 positions match TRBD2. Looked up from germline, CDR1 is MDHEN and CDR2 is SYDVKM. The CDR3 length is 20 residues. After removal of 6 bases from V and 3 bases from J, the junction contained 19 bases not matched to a gene. The CDR3 reads CASSTRLAGPRDLGYNEQFF. The CDR3 region has the DNA TGTGCCAGCAGCACACGACTAGCGGGACCTCGGGACCTCGGCTACAATGAGCAGTTCTTC. Looking up the rest from reference TRBV28 and TRBJ2-1 gives the full variable domain: DVKVTQSSRYLVKRTGEKVFLECVQDMDHENMFWYRQDPGLGLRLIYFSYDVKMKEKGDIPEGYSVSREKKERFSLILESASTNQTSMYLCASSTRLAGPRDLGYNEQFFGPGTRLTVL.

The V call is TRBV7-9, the J call TRBJ2-5, with 7 bases that match TRBD2. This CDR3 region has 18 residues. CDR1 SEHNR and CDR2 FQNEAQ come from the germline V gene (reference sequence). V shed 5 bases and J 1 base; nucleotides not matched to a gene: 16. For the CDR3, the DNA is TGTGCCAGCAGCCCCGGGATGTCGGCGGGAGTGGCCCAAGAGACCCAGTACTTC. Amino acid sequence: CASSPGMSAGVAQETQYF. The full variable domain, in which reference TRBV7-9 and TRBJ2-5 provide the parts outside the CDR3, is DTGVSQNPRHKITKRGQNVTFRCDPISEHNRLYWYRQTLGQGPEFLTYFQNEAQLEKSRLLSDRFSAERPKGSFSTLEIQRTEQGDSAMYLCASSPGMSAGVAQETQYFGPGTRLLVL.

The V call is TRBV7-9, the J call TRBJ2-5; D call uncertain. CDR1 is SEHNR, CDR2 FQNEAQ, per germline (reference sequence). There are 13 residues in the CDR3. V lost 5 bases, J lost 0 bases, and 7 bases lay in between. This CDR3 reads CASSASNQETQYF. The DNA for the CDR3 is TGTGCCAGCAGCGCCAGCAACCAAGAGACCCAGTACTTC.

Concerning this clone itself: The likely explanation is a read error, given a far larger clone one base away. The same CDR3 is also encoded by other DNA sequences in this sample. The chain uses TRBV29-1 and TRBJ2-7, with D possibly being TRBD1 or TRBD2 (6 bases each). Germline V gives CDR1 SQVTM, CDR2 ANQGSEA. Trimming removed 6 bases from V and 4 bases from J, with 10 bases in between. The CDR3 extends over 11 amino acids. The CDR3, as DNA: TGCAGCGTCAGGAGGGGGTACGAGCAGTACTTC. Translating gives CSVRRGYEQYF.

This clone showed up just once. The chain links TRBV5-1 to TRBJ1-4, with D possibly TRBD1 on 5 matching bases. Trimming pared 6 bases from V and 8 bases from J, leaving 20 bases between. The CDR3 has 15 amino acids. Per the germline V gene, CDR1 is SGHRS and CDR2 is YFSETQ. The CDR3 sequence: CASTWSGGFGEKLFF. The DNA for the CDR3 is TGCGCCAGCACCTGGAGCGGGGGGTTTGGCGAAAAACTGTTTTTT.

Turning to this clone: A far more abundant clone sits one base away, making this likely a read error. Within the sample, other DNA sequences also encode this same CDR3. The rearrangement joins TRBV6-6 to TRBJ2-3; possibly TRBD2 for D (6 bases). The CDR3 is made up of 15 amino acids. V was pared by 6 bases and J by 2 bases, with 15 bases between. Germline V gives CDR1 MNHNY, CDR2 SVGAGI (reference sequence). The chain's CDR3 is CASRTAGPSTDTQYF. The CDR3 DNA sequence: TGTGCCAGCAGGACTGCGGGGCCATCCACAGATACGCAGTATTTT.

V gene TRBV18 combines with J gene TRBJ2-2, with 7 bases matching TRBD1. Germline values: CDR1 KGHSH, CDR2 LQKENI. V shed 3 bases and J 0 bases; nucleotides not matched to a gene: 16. CDR3 size: 20 residues. CDR3 sequence reads: CASSPTKGTATNANTGELFF. The CDR3 DNA reads TGTGCCAGCTCACCGACTAAGGGGACAGCCACCAACGCGAACACCGGGGAGCTGTTTTTT.

The chain couples TRBV9 to TRBJ1-1; D gene uncertain. V was cut by 4 bases and J by 0 bases, with 22 bases left in between. Germline-derived CDR1 and CDR2 are SGDLS and YYNGEE. The CDR3 runs 18 residues. CDR3 sequence reads: CASSPAERRPRMNTEAFF. CDR3 nucleotides: TGTGCCAGCAGCCCAGCCGAGCGAAGGCCTCGAATGAACACTGAAGCTTTCTTT. The entire variable domain, with the rest obtained from reference TRBV9 and TRBJ1-1, is as follows: DSGVTQTPKHLITATGQRVTLRCSPRSGDLSVYWYQQSLDQGLQFLIQYYNGEERAKGNILERFSAQQFPDLHSELNLSSLELGDSALYFCASSPAERRPRMNTEAFFGQGTRLTVV.

The chain joins TRBV23-1 to TRBJ2-5; unclear D gene. TRBV23-1 is noted as an ORF with a role that remains uncertain. The CDR3 has 14 amino acids. V lost 0 bases and J 2 bases, leaving 7 bases between the germline ends. As DNA, the CDR3 is TGCGCCAGCAGTCAATCGAACTCGCAAGAGACCCAGTACTTC. This codes for CASSQSNSQETQYF.

This sequence joins TRBV6-1 and TRBJ1-2, with TRBD1 matching over 7 bases. The germline CDR1 and CDR2 sequences are MNHNS and SASEGT. Trimming cost V 3 bases and J 2 bases; bases outside gene matches: 6. This CDR3 comprises 15 residues. CDR3 DNA: TGTGCCAGCAGTGATGCCGGGACAGCAAACTATGGCTACACCTTC. This encodes CASSDAGTANYGYTF.

This clone occurred many times. This sample also contains other DNA sequences that code for the same CDR3. This rearrangement joins TRBV5-4 to TRBJ2-2; 8 bases are a match to TRBD2. V trimming: 4 bases; J trimming: 7 bases; junction bases outside the gene matches: 12. The CDR3 has 16 amino acids. CDR1 and CDR2 (germline): SGHNT, YYREEE (reference sequence). The CDR3 DNA reads as TGTGCCAGCAGCCCACGAGGCGGGAGGATGGTCGGGGAGCTGTTTTTT. Translating gives CASSPRGGRMVGELFF.

The V gene is TRBV6-5, the J gene TRBJ2-3; D might be TRBD2 (5 bases). The V gene lost 6 bases and the J gene lost 6 bases, with 13 bases spanning the gap. The germline V gene encodes CDR1 MNHEY and CDR2 SVGAGI. This CDR3 has 13 amino acids. CDR3 amino acids: CASSTSGRDTQYF. Here the CDR3 DNA reads TGTGCCAGCAGCACTAGTGGGCGCGATACGCAGTATTTT.

About this clone itself: This likely came from a read error, as a far larger clone is one base away. The same CDR3 can be traced to other DNA sequences in this sample. This chain connects TRBV4-3 to TRBJ1-5; D gene unclear. CDR1 LGHNA and CDR2 YSLEER come from the germline V gene. The CDR3 runs to 16 residues. The CDR3, as DNA: TGCGCTAGCAGCCAAGGTTGGAACGGAGTCAATCAGCCCCAGCATTTT. Its translation: CASSQGWNGVNQPQHF.

This sequence joins TRBV7-6 and TRBJ2-1; 7 bases map to TRBD2. This CDR3 region has 16 residues. Germline loops: CDR1 SGHVS, CDR2 FNYEAQ. With 7 bases clipped from V and 5 bases from J, the junction kept 14 bases outside the gene matches. CDR3 nucleotides: TGTGCCAGCACCGACCCCAGGACTAGTGTGAACAATGAGCAGTTCTTC. Amino acids: CASTDPRTSVNNEQFF.

The chain has TRBV30 and TRBJ2-1; the match to TRBD2 covers 14 bases. This CDR3 spans 15 amino acids. The V and J ends lost 2 bases and 5 bases, in that order; junction bases with no gene match: 2. Per the germline V gene, CDR1 is GTSNPN and CDR2 is SVGIG (reference sequence). For the CDR3, the DNA is TGTGCCTGGAGTAGGGGACTAGCGGGAGACAATGAGCAGTTCTTC. Amino acid sequence: CAWSRGLAGDNEQFF.

The V and J genes are TRBV29-1 and TRBJ2-2; 8 positions match TRBD1. CDR1 and CDR2 (germline): SQVTM, ANQGSEA. With V trimmed by 5 bases and J by 0 bases, 5 bases remained unmatched. This CDR3 has 15 amino acids. The CDR3 here is CSVSRTGSNTGELFF. CDR3 sequence (DNA): TGCAGCGTTTCTAGGACAGGGTCGAACACCGGGGAGCTGTTTTTT.

As to this clone: This sequence is one base from a far larger clone and is likely a read error. The chain employs TRBV14 and TRBJ1-1; 8 nucleotides match TRBD1. The CDR3 covers 14 residues. Germline lookup yields CDR1 SGHDN and CDR2 FVKESK. V lost 1 base, J lost 11 bases, and 9 bases stayed unmatched. CDR3 sequence reads: CASSQGVARGHAFF. The CDR3 DNA reads TGTGCCAGCAGCCAAGGTGTCGCCAGGGGGCATGCTTTCTTT.

The chain joins TRBV19 to TRBJ2-7; 10 bases agree with TRBD2. The CDR3 sequence is 14 residues long. J gave up 2 bases and V 5 bases, and 3 bases lay outside the gene matches. Germline loops: CDR1 LNHDA, CDR2 SQIVND (reference sequence). The CDR3 region is CASSSAGGTYEQYF. CDR3 sequence (DNA): TGTGCCAGTAGTTCAGCGGGAGGGACCTACGAGCAGTACTTC.

The chain uses TRBV9 and TRBJ2-1, with 9 bases matching TRBD2. CDR1 is SGDLS and CDR2 is YYNGEE in the germline V gene. J lost 6 bases, V lost 7 bases, and 2 bases had no gene match. The CDR3 extends over 12 amino acids. The DNA for the CDR3 is TGTGCCAGCGGCGGGAGGGCCAATGAGCAGTTCTTC. It specifies CASGGRANEQFF.

The chain carries TRBV6-5 and TRBJ1-6; D is uncertain. Deletions cut 2 bases from V and 12 bases from J, with 11 bases between. CDR3 length equals 13 residues. The germline CDR1 and CDR2 sequences are MNHEY and SVGAGI. CDR3 DNA: TGTGCCAGCAGTTACACTGACCGTGGACCCCTCCACTTT. Translating gives CASSYTDRGPLHF.